Below are 32 T cell receptor beta chains sequenced from a single sample in a study of T cell responses to AZD1222 COVID-19 vaccine. TCRdb keeps only in-frame clones here, not all; method: immunoSEQ multiplex PCR. The repertoire holds 130,000 to 150,000 clones, around four fifths seen once, with roughly 4.5% in the top ten. The sequenced sample was peripheral blood, obtained on day 0 of MenACWY control vaccination. These receptors originate from an adult in good health.

This chain uses TRBV18 with TRBJ2-5; D is undetermined. Between the trimmed V and J ends, which lost 3 bases and 1 base, there was a span of 12 bases. CDR3 size: 15 residues. CDR1 is KGHSH, CDR2 LQKENI, per germline. The CDR3: CASSPGVSGQETQYF. CDR3 DNA: TGTGCCAGCTCACCTGGGGTTTCGGGCCAAGAGACCCAGTACTTC.

This clone was detected only once. The V and J genes are TRBV3-1 (or the pseudogene TRBV3-2) and TRBJ1-2; D not certain. Between the trimmed V and J ends, which lost 1 base and 8 bases, there was a span of 8 bases. Germline V gives CDR1 LGHDT, CDR2 YNNKEL (reference sequence). This CDR3 contains 12 residues. The CDR3 region is CASSQGSRGYTF. For the CDR3, the DNA is TGTGCCAGCAGCCAAGGGTCGCGGGGCTACACCTTC.

The chain uses TRBV6-5 and TRBJ2-5; D might be TRBD1 (6 bases). The CDR3 runs 12 residues. Germline V gives CDR1 MNHEY, CDR2 SVGAGI. The V end lost 5 bases, the J end lost 6 bases, and 10 bases lay between the germline ends. CDR3 amino acids: CASSTGLKTQYF. DNA of the CDR3: TGTGCCAGCAGTACAGGGTTGAAGACCCAGTACTTC.

This clone has just one count. V usage is TRBV18 and J usage is TRBJ1-3; D is perhaps TRBD1 (5 bases). Trimming took off 1 base at V and 3 bases at J, with 10 bases between the two ends. CDR3 length: 15 residues. The germline CDR1 and CDR2 sequences are KGHSH and LQKENI. Here the CDR3 reads CASSPRRGSGNTIYF. The CDR3 DNA is TGTGCCAGCTCACCACGACGGGGCAGTGGAAACACCATATATTTT.

This clone was counted between two and nine times. The V and J genes are TRBV2 and TRBJ2-7; perhaps TRBD1 as D (7 bases). Trimming stripped 8 bases from V and 7 bases from J, with 21 bases between. Germline values: CDR1 SNHLY, CDR2 FYNNEI. CDR3 length equals 14 residues. The CDR3 DNA is TGTGCCAGCTTGCAGGGCAGGGGGGTTTGGGAGCAGTACTTC. Its translation: CASLQGRGVWEQYF.

The rearrangement links TRBV9 to TRBJ1-6; a possible D gene is TRBD1 (5 bases). V gave up 0 bases and J gave up 7 bases, with 11 bases separating them. Germline V gives CDR1 SGDLS, CDR2 YYNGEE. CDR3 size: 15 residues. CDR3 sequence: CASSVAVGLNSPLHF. In nucleotides, the CDR3 is TGTGCCAGCAGCGTAGCTGTGGGGCTAAATTCACCCCTCCACTTT. Full variable domain (missing parts from reference TRBV9 and TRBJ1-6): DSGVTQTPKHLITATGQRVTLRCSPRSGDLSVYWYQQSLDQGLQFLIQYYNGEERAKGNILERFSAQQFPDLHSELNLSSLELGDSALYFCASSVAVGLNSPLHFGNGTRLTVT.

V and J are TRBV12-3 or TRBV12-4 and TRBJ2-3; possible D gene TRBD1, 6 bases. The CDR3 has 13 residues. Trimming shortened V by 6 bases and J by 6 bases, and 13 bases separated the two germline ends. In DNA, the CDR3 is TGTGCCAGCAGCCTGTACACAGGGGATACGCAGTATTTT. Amino acids: CASSLYTGDTQYF.

This clone was recorded once. The chain combines TRBV11-2 with TRBJ2-2; D is perhaps TRBD1 (6 bases). Trimming stripped 6 bases from V and 1 base from J, with 9 bases between. The CDR3 is 14 residues long. Per germline, CDR1 SGHAT and CDR2 FQNNGV. Written as DNA, the CDR3 is TGTGCCAGCAGAGTACAGGGGAACACCGGGGAGCTGTTTTTT. Translation: CASRVQGNTGELFF.

Points on this clone: The same CDR3 also results from other DNA sequences found in this sample. The V and J genes are TRBV12-3 or TRBV12-4 and TRBJ2-2; D is uncertain. With 1 base removed from V and 5 bases from J, the gap between germline ends came to 2 bases. This CDR3 contains 12 residues. CDR3 sequence: CASSLDTGELFF. Written as DNA, the CDR3 is TGTGCCAGCAGTTTAGATACCGGGGAGCTGTTTTTT.

The chain recombines TRBV6-5 with TRBJ1-1, with D perhaps matching TRBD1 (5 bases). Between the trimmed V and J ends, which lost 4 bases and 1 base, there was a span of 10 bases. The CDR3 sequence is 14 residues long. Per the germline V gene, CDR1 is MNHEY and CDR2 is SVGAGI. The CDR3 region is CASSSGYRNTEAFF. The CDR3 nucleotides read TGTGCCAGCAGTTCAGGGTACAGGAACACTGAAGCTTTCTTT.

This chain uses TRBV7-2 with TRBJ1-2, with D unclear. Per germline, CDR1 SGHTA and CDR2 FQGNSA. The CDR3 has 14 amino acids. V was pared by 0 bases and J by 5 bases, with 10 bases between. The CDR3 loop is CASSLAAVTYGYTF. In nucleotides, the CDR3 is TGTGCCAGCAGCTTAGCGGCAGTTACTTATGGCTACACCTTC.

This clone was detected once. This sequence joins TRBV27 and TRBJ1-2; D possibly corresponds to TRBD1 (6 bases). Trimming removed 5 bases from V and 2 bases from J, with 9 bases in between. Germline CDR1 is MNHEY and CDR2 is SMNVEV (reference sequence). This CDR3 has 13 residues. CDR3 protein: CASSVRGNYGYTF. DNA for the CDR3: TGTGCCAGCAGTGTCAGGGGAAACTATGGCTACACCTTC.

V and J are TRBV7-7 and TRBJ2-2; D not certain. V was clipped by 5 bases and J by 7 bases, with 11 bases between them. In germline, CDR1 is SSHAT, CDR2 FNYEAQ (reference sequence). The CDR3 is 13 residues long. The CDR3 here is CASSRSVVGELFF. Written as DNA, the CDR3 is TGTGCCAGCAGCCGAAGCGTGGTCGGGGAGCTGTTTTTT.

The rearrangement uses TRBV9 and TRBJ2-7; TRBD2 agrees at 7 bases. This CDR3 contains 14 residues. Germline V CDR1 and CDR2: SGDLS, YYNGEE. V lost 1 base to trimming and J lost 6 bases; unmatched junction nucleotides: 7. As DNA, the CDR3 is TGTGCCAGCAGCGTACCCCCTAGCGGCTGCGAGCAGTACTTC. Protein sequence: CASSVPPSGCEQYF.

The chain recombines TRBV18 with TRBJ2-3; D possibly corresponds to TRBD2 (5 bases). This CDR3 has 19 residues. CDR1 and CDR2 from the germline V gene are KGHSH and LQKENI. Trimming pared 5 bases from V and 3 bases from J, leaving 27 bases between. DNA of the CDR3: TGTGCCAGCTCATACACCCCCCCGCCCCCCGGGGTGGGGACAGATACGCAGTATTTT. The encoded protein is CASSYTPPPPGVGTDTQYF.

The chain employs TRBV9 and TRBJ2-6; D possibly corresponds to TRBD1 (6 bases). The germline V gene has CDR1 SGDLS and CDR2 YYNGEE. The V end lost 1 base, the J end lost 0 bases, and 8 bases lay between the germline ends. This CDR3 is built from 16 residues. CDR3 protein: CASSVRTVSGANVLTF. The CDR3 coding sequence is TGTGCCAGCAGCGTAAGGACAGTCTCTGGGGCCAACGTCCTGACTTTC.

The CDR3 loop is CASSFRVPEAFF. DNA for the CDR3: TGTGCCAGCAGTTTCAGGGTCCCTGAAGCTTTCTTT. The chain joins TRBV12-3 or TRBV12-4 to TRBJ1-1; possible D gene TRBD1, 5 bases. The length of the CDR3 is 12 residues. V dropped 3 bases and J dropped 6 bases, with 8 bases sitting between them.

The chain recombines TRBV10-3 with TRBJ1-3, with TRBD1 matching over 9 bases. With 11 bases clipped from V and 3 bases from J, the junction kept 5 bases outside the gene matches. The germline CDR1 and CDR2 sequences are ENHRY and SYGVKD. The CDR3 spans 13 residues. The CDR3 spells CASGDRVGNTIYF. The DNA of the CDR3 is TGTGCCTCTGGGGACAGGGTTGGAAACACCATATATTTT.

This clone showed up just a few times. The gene calls are TRBV5-1 and TRBJ1-3; D is possibly TRBD1 (5 bases). CDR3 length equals 17 residues. Germline V CDR1 and CDR2: SGHRS, YFSETQ. The V end was cut by 0 bases, the J end by 0 bases, with 13 bases between. In DNA, the CDR3 is TGCGCCAGCAGCTTGGCGGGCAGGGCCGCCTCTGGAAACACCATATATTTT. It specifies CASSLAGRAASGNTIYF.

The chain has TRBV27 and TRBJ2-1; 8 bases align to TRBD2. Germline V gene data show CDR1 as MNHEY and CDR2 as SMNVEV (reference sequence). CDR3 length: 16 amino acids. The trim removed 6 bases at V and 2 bases at J, leaving 9 bases unmatched. DNA of the CDR3: TGTGCCAGCAGCACCCTAGCGGGCGCAGCCTACAATGAGCAGTTCTTC. Translated: CASSTLAGAAYNEQFF.

The chain employs TRBV16 and TRBJ1-2, with 7 bases lining up with TRBD1. V was clipped by 0 bases and J by 2 bases; unmatched bases: 0. The germline gives CDR1 KGHSY, CDR2 FQNENV. The CDR3 loop spans 14 amino acids. The CDR3 is CASSQSTGNYGYTF. CDR3 coding DNA: TGTGCCAGCAGCCAATCGACAGGGAACTATGGCTACACCTTC.

CDR3 coding DNA: TGTGCCAGCAGCCAAGGTGTTCGTCGGGGGGATTCCAGAGAGACCCAGTACTTC. Its translation: CASSQGVRRGDSRETQYF. The V call is TRBV4-2, the J call TRBJ2-5, with 7 bases lining up with TRBD2. The CDR3 loop spans 18 amino acids. Germline V gene sequence: CDR1 LGHNA, CDR2 YNFKEQ. The J segment lost 4 bases and the V segment lost 1 base, leaving 15 bases of the junction unmatched.

The J gene is TRBJ2-3, the V gene TRBV4-1; D not certain. The V gene's germline CDR1 is MGHRA and CDR2 YSYEKL. With 0 bases removed from V and 7 bases from J, the gap between germline ends came to 14 bases. This CDR3 comprises 15 residues. CDR3 nucleotides: TGCGCCAGCAGCCAAGATCGTCCCGGGTCGTATACGCAGTATTTT. As protein: CASSQDRPGSYTQYF.

The chain has TRBV13 and TRBJ2-5; no clear D gene. Germline CDR1 PRHDT, CDR2 FYEKMQ (reference sequence). V lost 5 bases and J lost 5, with 24 bases in between. The CDR3 extends over 17 amino acids. The CDR3 sequence is CASSPKWATTVGETQYF. The CDR3 bases are TGTGCCAGCAGCCCTAAATGGGCAACGACGGTTGGGGAGACCCAGTACTTC. The full variable domain, its missing parts supplied by reference TRBV13 and TRBJ2-5, is AAGVIQSPRHLIKEKRETATLKCYPIPRHDTVYWYQQGPGQDPQFLISFYEKMQSDKGSIPDRFSAQQFSDYHSELNMSSLELGDSALYFCASSPKWATTVGETQYFGPGTRLLVL.

The chain is built from TRBV6-5 and TRBJ1-2, with D possibly TRBD1 on 6 matching bases. Per the germline V gene, CDR1 is MNHEY and CDR2 is SVGAGI. CDR3 size: 13 residues. V lost 2 bases and J 7 bases, leaving 11 bases between the germline ends. CDR3 DNA sequence: TGTGCCAGCAGTTACAGGGGGAGAGGTGGCTACACCTTC. It translates to CASSYRGRGGYTF.

The chain uses TRBV7-6 and TRBJ2-7; TRBD1 matches 10 bases. Germline-derived CDR1 and CDR2 are SGHVS and FNYEAQ. This CDR3 has 15 amino acids. V shed 5 bases and J 0 bases; nucleotides not matched to a gene: 4. The CDR3 loop is CASSPGQGFSYEQYF. In DNA, the CDR3 is TGTGCCAGCAGCCCGGGACAGGGGTTCTCCTACGAGCAGTACTTC.

The chain employs TRBV5-1 and TRBJ2-7, with 10 bases lining up with TRBD1. Germline CDR1 and CDR2: SGHRS and YFSETQ. This CDR3 is built from 14 residues. V was pared by 0 bases and J by 4 bases, with 1 base of the junction left unmatched. CDR3 sequence: CASSLEGQGYEQYF. The CDR3 nucleotides read TGCGCCAGCAGCTTGGAGGGACAGGGGTACGAGCAGTACTTC.

The J gene is TRBJ2-1, the V gene TRBV10-2; 12 nucleotides line up with TRBD2. Germline CDR1 reads WSHSY; CDR2 reads SAAADI. V dropped 1 base and J dropped 6; count of bases not matched to a gene: 4. This CDR3 region has 16 residues. The CDR3 coding sequence is TGCGCCAGCAGTGAGTTAAGGACTAGCGGGGCCAATGAGCAGTTCTTC. The encoded protein is CASSELRTSGANEQFF.

This chain uses TRBV24-1 with TRBJ2-2; no firm D call. Trimming took 7 bases from V and 7 from J, leaving 18 bases between them. Germline V gene lookup returns CDR1 KGHDR and CDR2 SFDVKD. The CDR3 extends over 15 amino acids. The CDR3 is CATREVSSDLGELFF. CDR3 DNA: TGTGCCACCAGGGAAGTTTCTTCCGATCTCGGGGAGCTGTTTTTT.

The chain couples TRBV3-1 (or the pseudogene TRBV3-2) to TRBJ1-6; D remains unclear. This CDR3 has 15 amino acids. V lost 2 bases and J lost 3, with 8 bases in between. Germline CDR1 LGHDT, CDR2 YNNKEL (reference sequence). CDR3 loop: CASSQQDRYNSPLHF. In DNA, the CDR3 is TGTGCCAGCAGCCAACAGGACCGCTATAATTCACCCCTCCACTTT.

The chain joins TRBV16 to TRBJ2-7; tentatively, D is TRBD1 (5 bases). V dropped 0 bases and J dropped 3 bases, with 15 bases sitting between them. The CDR3 runs to 16 residues. CDR1 is KGHSY and CDR2 is FQNENV in the germline V gene. CDR3 DNA: TGTGCCAGCAGCCAATCCCCGCAGGGCAAGAGCTACGAGCAGTACTTC. This codes for CASSQSPQGKSYEQYF.

This clone was counted between two and nine times. This sample includes further DNA sequences coding for the same CDR3. The chain is built from TRBV3-1 (or the pseudogene TRBV3-2) and TRBJ1-5; no reliable D call. V lost 1 base, J lost 0 bases, and 1 base lay in between. CDR3 size: 13 residues. The V gene's germline CDR1 is LGHDT and CDR2 YNNKEL (reference sequence). CDR3 region: CASSQGSNQPQHF. As DNA, the CDR3 is TGTGCCAGCAGCCAAGGTAGCAATCAGCCCCAGCATTTT.